This TCR beta chain originates from a study of OX40 agonist ivuxolimab in advanced cancers. The CDR3 contains 15 residues. Germline CDR1 ENHRY, CDR2 SYGVKD. V was clipped by 6 bases and J by 6 bases; unmatched bases: 14. Libraries were prepared by immunoSEQ multiplex PCR; TCRdb keeps only in-frame clonotypes and omits some of them. The sample has roughly 100,000 clones; approximately 90% are singletons. Turning to this clone: No antigen is known for it.

Overall study findings and caveats: At 0.1 to 3.0 mg/kg, CD4+ and CD8+ blood T cells expanded clonally by week 6. CD8+ T cells (on average) carried more expanded clones than CD4+ T cells.

The TCR originated in an adult with an advanced solid tumor such as melanoma, head and neck, liver or kidney cancer. The chain carries TRBV10-3 and TRBJ2-7; 7 nucleotides line up with TRBD1. The input for sequencing was CD4+ or CD8+ T cells sorted from blood, taken in a trial of the OX40 agonist ivuxolimab. For the CDR3, the DNA is TGTGCCATCAGATGGGACAGCTTAATGGGGTCCGAGCAGTACTTC. Residues: CAIRWDSLMGSEQYF.